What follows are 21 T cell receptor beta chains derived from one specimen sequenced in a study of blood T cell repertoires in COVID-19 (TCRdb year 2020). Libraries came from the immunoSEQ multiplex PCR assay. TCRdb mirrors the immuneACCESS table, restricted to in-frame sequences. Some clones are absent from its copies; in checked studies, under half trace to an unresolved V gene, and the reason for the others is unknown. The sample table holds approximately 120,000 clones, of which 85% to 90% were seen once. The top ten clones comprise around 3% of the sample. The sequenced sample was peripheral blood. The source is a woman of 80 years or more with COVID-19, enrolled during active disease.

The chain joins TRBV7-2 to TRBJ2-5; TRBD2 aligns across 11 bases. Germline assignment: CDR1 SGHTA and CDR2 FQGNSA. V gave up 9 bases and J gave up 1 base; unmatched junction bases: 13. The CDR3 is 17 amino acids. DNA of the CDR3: TGTGCCAGTTCCAGACGATCACTAGCGGGGGTCCAAGAGACCCAGTACTTC. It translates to CASSRRSLAGVQETQYF. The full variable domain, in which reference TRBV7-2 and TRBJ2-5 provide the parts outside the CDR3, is GAGVSQSPSNKVTEKGKDVELRCDPISGHTALYWYRQSLGQGLEFLIYFQGNSAPDKSGLPSDRFSAERTGGSVSTLTIQRTQQEDSAVYLCASSRRSLAGVQETQYFGPGTRLLVL.

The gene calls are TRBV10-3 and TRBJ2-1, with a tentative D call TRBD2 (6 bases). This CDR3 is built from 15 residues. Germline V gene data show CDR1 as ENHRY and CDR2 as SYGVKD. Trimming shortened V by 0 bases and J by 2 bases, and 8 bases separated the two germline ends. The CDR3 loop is CAISESWTTYNEQFF. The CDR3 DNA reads TGTGCCATCAGTGAGTCCTGGACTACCTACAATGAGCAGTTCTTC.

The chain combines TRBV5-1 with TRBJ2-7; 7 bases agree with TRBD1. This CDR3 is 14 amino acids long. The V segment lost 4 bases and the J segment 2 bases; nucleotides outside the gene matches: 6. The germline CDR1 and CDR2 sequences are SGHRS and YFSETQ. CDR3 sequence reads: CASSISTGTYEQYF. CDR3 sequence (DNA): TGCGCCAGCAGCATCTCGACAGGGACCTACGAGCAGTACTTC.

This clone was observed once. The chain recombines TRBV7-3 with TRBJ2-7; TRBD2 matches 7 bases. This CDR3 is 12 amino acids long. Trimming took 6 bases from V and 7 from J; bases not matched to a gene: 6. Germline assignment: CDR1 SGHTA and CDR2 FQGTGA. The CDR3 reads CASSRSGGEQYF. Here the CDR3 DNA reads TGTGCCAGCAGTCGCTCCGGGGGGGAGCAGTACTTC. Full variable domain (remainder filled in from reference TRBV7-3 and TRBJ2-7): GAGVSQTPSNKVTEKGKYVELRCDPISGHTALYWYRQSLGQGPEFLIYFQGTGAADDSGLPNDRFFAVRPEGSVSTLKIQRTERGDSAVYLCASSRSGGEQYFGPGTRLTVT.

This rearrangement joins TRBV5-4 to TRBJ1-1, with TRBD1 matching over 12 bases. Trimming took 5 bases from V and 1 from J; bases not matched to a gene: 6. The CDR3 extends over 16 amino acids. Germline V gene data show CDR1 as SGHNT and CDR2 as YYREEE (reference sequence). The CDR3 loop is CASRPGQGARNTEAFF. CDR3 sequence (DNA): TGTGCCAGCAGACCGGGACAGGGGGCGCGGAACACTGAAGCTTTCTTT.

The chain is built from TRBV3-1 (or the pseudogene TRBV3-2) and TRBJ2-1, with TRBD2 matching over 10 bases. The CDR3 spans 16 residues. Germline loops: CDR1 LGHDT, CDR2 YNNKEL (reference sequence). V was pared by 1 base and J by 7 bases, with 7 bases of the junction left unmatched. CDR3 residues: CASSQGLAGVVNEQFF. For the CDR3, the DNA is TGTGCCAGCAGCCAAGGGCTAGCGGGAGTTGTAAATGAGCAGTTCTTC.

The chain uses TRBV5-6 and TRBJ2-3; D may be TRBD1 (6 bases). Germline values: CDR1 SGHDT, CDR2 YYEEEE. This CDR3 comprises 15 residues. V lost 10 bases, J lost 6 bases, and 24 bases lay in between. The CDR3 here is CASEGVMGTKDTQYF. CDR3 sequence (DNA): TGTGCCTCAGAGGGGGTTATGGGGACCAAGGATACGCAGTATTTT.

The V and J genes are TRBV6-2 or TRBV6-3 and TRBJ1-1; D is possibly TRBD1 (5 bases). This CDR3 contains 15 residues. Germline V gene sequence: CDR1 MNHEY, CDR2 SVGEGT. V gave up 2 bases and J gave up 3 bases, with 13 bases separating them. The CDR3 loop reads CASSYRGFRDTEAFF. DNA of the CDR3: TGTGCCAGCAGTTACCGGGGGTTTAGGGACACTGAAGCTTTCTTT.

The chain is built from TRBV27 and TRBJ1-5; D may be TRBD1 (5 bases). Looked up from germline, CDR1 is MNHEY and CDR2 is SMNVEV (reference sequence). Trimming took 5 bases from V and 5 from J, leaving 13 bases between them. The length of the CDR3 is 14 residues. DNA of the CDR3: TGTGCCAGCAGTCCGTATGACAGTTATCAGCCCCAGCATTTT. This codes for CASSPYDSYQPQHF.

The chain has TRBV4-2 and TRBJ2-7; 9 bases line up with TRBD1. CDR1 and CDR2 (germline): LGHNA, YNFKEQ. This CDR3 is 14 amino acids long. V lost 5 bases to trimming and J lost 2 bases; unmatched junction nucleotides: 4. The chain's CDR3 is CASSAGTGPYEQYF. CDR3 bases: TGTGCCAGCAGCGCCGGGACAGGGCCCTACGAGCAGTACTTC.

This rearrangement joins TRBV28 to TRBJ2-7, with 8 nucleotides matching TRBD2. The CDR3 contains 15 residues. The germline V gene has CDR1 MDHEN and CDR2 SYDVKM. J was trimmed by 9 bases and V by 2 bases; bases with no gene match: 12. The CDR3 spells CASSLRASGPLGQYF. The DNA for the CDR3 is TGTGCCAGCAGTTTACGGGCTAGCGGGCCCTTAGGGCAGTACTTC.

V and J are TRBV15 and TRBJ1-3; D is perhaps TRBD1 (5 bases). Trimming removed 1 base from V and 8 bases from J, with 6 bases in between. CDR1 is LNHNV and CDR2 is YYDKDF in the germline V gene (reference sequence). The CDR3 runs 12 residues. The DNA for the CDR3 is TGTGCCACCAGCAGAGTCAGGGACACCATATATTTT. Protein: CATSRVRDTIYF.

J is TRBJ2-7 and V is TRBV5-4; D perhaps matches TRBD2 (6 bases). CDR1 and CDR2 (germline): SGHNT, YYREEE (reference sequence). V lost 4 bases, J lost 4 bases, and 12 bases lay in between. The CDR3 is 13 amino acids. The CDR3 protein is CASSPSRGYEQYF. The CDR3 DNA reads TGTGCCAGCAGCCCGTCCCGGGGGTACGAGCAGTACTTC.

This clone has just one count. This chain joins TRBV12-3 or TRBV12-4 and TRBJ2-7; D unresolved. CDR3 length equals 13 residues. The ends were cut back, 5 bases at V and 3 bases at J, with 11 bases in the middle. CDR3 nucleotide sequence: TGTGCCAGCAGTCAATTGACGGGCTACGAGCAGTACTTC. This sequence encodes CASSQLTGYEQYF.

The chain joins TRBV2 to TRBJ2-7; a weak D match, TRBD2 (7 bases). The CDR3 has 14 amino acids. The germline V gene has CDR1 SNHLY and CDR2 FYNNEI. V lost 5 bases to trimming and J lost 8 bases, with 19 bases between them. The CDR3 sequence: CASSSLGGAGQQYF. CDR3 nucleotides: TGTGCCAGCAGTTCCTTGGGGGGGGCGGGACAGCAGTACTTC. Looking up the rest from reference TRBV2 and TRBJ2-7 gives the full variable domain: EPEVTQTPSHQVTQMGQEVILRCVPISNHLYFYWYRQILGQKVEFLVSFYNNEISEKSEIFDDQFSVERPDGSNFTLKIRSTKLEDSAMYFCASSSLGGAGQQYFGPGTRLTVT.

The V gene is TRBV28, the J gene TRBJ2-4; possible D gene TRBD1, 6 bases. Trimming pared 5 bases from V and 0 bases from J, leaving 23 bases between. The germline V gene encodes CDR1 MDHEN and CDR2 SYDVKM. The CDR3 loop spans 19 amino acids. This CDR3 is CASSPTQGPVLLAKNIQYF. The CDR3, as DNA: TGTGCCAGCAGTCCCACACAGGGACCTGTTCTGCTAGCCAAAAACATTCAGTACTTC. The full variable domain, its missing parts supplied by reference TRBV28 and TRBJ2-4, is DVKVTQSSRYLVKRTGEKVFLECVQDMDHENMFWYRQDPGLGLRLIYFSYDVKMKEKGDIPEGYSVSREKKERFSLILESASTNQTSMYLCASSPTQGPVLLAKNIQYFGAGTRLSVL.

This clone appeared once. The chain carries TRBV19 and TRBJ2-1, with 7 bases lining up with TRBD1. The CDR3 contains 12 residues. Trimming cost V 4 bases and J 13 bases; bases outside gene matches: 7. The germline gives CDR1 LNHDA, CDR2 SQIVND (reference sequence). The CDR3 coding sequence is TGTGCCAGTAGTAAAGACAGGGTTCGACAGTTCTTC. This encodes CASSKDRVRQFF.

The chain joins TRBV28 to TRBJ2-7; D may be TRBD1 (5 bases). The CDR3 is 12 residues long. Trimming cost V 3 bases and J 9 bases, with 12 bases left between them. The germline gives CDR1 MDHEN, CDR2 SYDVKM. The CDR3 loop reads CASSLPGLGQYF. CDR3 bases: TGTGCCAGCAGTTTGCCAGGGTTGGGGCAGTACTTC. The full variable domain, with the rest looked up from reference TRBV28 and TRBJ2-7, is DVKVTQSSRYLVKRTGEKVFLECVQDMDHENMFWYRQDPGLGLRLIYFSYDVKMKEKGDIPEGYSVSREKKERFSLILESASTNQTSMYLCASSLPGLGQYFGPGTRLTVT.

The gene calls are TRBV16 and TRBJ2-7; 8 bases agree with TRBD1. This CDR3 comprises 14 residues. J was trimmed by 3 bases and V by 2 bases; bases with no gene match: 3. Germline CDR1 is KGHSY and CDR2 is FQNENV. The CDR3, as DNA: TGTGCCAGCAGCCAACCGACAGGGGACTACGAGCAGTACTTC. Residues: CASSQPTGDYEQYF. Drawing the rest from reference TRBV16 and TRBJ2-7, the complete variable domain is GEEVAQTPKHLVRGEGQKAKLYCAPIKGHSYVFWYQQVLKNEFKFLISFQNENVFDETGMPKERFSAKCLPNSPCSLEIQATKLEDSAVYFCASSQPTGDYEQYFGPGTRLTVT.

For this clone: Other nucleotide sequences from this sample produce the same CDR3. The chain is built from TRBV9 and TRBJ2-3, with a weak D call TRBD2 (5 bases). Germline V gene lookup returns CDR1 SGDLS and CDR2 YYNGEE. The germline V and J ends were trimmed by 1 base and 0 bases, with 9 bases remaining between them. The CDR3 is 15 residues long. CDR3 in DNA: TGTGCCAGCAGCGTACTAGCTGCTAGCACAGATACGCAGTATTTT. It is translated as CASSVLAASTDTQYF. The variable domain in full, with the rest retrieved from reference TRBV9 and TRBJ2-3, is DSGVTQTPKHLITATGQRVTLRCSPRSGDLSVYWYQQSLDQGLQFLIQYYNGEERAKGNILERFSAQQFPDLHSELNLSSLELGDSALYFCASSVLAASTDTQYFGPGTRLTVL.

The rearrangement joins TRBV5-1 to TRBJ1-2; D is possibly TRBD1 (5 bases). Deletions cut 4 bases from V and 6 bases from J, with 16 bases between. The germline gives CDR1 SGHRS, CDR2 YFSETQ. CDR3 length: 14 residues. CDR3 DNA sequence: TGCGCCAGCAGCCAAGGGGCGCGGCAGCATGGCTACACCTTC. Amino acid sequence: CASSQGARQHGYTF. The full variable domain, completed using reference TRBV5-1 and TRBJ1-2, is KAGVTQTPRYLIKTRGQQVTLSCSPISGHRSVSWYQQTPGQGLQFLFEYFSETQRNKGNFPGRFSGRQFSNSRSEMNVSTLELGDSALYLCASSQGARQHGYTFGSGTRLTVV.